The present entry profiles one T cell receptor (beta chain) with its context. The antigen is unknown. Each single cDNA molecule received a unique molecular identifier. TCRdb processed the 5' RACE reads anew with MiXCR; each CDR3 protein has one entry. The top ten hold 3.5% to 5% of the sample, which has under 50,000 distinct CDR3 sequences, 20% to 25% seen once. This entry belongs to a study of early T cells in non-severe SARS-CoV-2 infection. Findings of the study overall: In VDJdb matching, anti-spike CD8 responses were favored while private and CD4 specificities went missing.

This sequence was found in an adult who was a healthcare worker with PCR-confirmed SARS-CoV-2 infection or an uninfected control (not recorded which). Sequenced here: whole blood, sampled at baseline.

CDR3 in amino acids: CASSNGVGNQPQHF. Here the CDR3 DNA reads TGTGCCAGCAGCAACGGAGTGGGCAATCAGCCCCAGCATTTT. This chain joins TRBV27 and TRBJ1-5; the D is unclear. Germline CDR1 MNHEY, CDR2 SMNVEV (reference sequence). CDR3 length equals 14 residues. The V end lost 6 bases, the J end lost 2 bases, and 11 bases lay between the germline ends.